This passage covers 27 T cell receptor beta chains from one sample sequenced in a study of shared clonotypes between healthy human individuals. This table comes from immunoSEQ multiplex PCR, and its TCRdb copy is limited to in-frame clones, with some not included. The sample lists some 350,000 clones, approximately 79% seen once, with approximately 10% in the top ten. Sequencing was done on a sample of memory CD4+ T cells sorted from blood. The subset is: CD45RA-negative fraction. These receptors all come from a man aged 30 to 45 in good health.

The chain carries TRBV7-9 and TRBJ1-1; maybe TRBD1 (5 bases). V lost 5 bases to trimming and J lost 5 bases, with 15 bases between them. This CDR3 region has 14 residues. The germline V gene encodes CDR1 SEHNR and CDR2 FQNEAQ (reference sequence). CDR3 region: CASSVDRWGTEAFF. CDR3 DNA: TGTGCCAGCAGCGTGGACCGGTGGGGGACTGAAGCTTTCTTT. Full variable domain (missing parts from reference TRBV7-9 and TRBJ1-1): DTGVSQNPRHKITKRGQNVTFRCDPISEHNRLYWYRQTLGQGPEFLTYFQNEAQLEKSRLLSDRFSAERPKGSFSTLEIQRTEQGDSAMYLCASSVDRWGTEAFFGQGTRLTVV.

V gene TRBV5-1 combines with J gene TRBJ2-5; no clear D gene. The J call is in doubt because the DNA end fits TRBJ2-7 better. The CDR3 covers 11 residues. Germline V gene sequence: CDR1 SGHRS, CDR2 YFSETQ. Here the CDR3 DNA reads TGCGCCAGCAGCTCCTCCTACGAGCAGTACTTC. Protein: CASSSSYEQYF.

The genes are TRBV5-1 and TRBJ2-7; tentatively, D is TRBD2 (6 bases). The germline V gene has CDR1 SGHRS and CDR2 YFSETQ. The CDR3 consists of 14 residues. Trimming removed 4 bases from V and 1 base from J, with 12 bases in between. This CDR3 is CASSVERVSYEQYF. The CDR3 DNA is TGCGCCAGCAGCGTCGAGCGGGTGTCCTACGAGCAGTACTTC.

The J gene is TRBJ1-5, the V gene TRBV7-9; perhaps TRBD1 as D (5 bases). V was trimmed by 5 bases and J by 0 bases, leaving 8 bases between them. Germline V lookup: CDR1 SEHNR, CDR2 FQNEAQ (reference sequence). This CDR3 region has 14 residues. The CDR3 nucleotides read TGTGCCAGCAGCCAGGGAAATAGCAATCAGCCCCAGCATTTT. Encoded protein: CASSQGNSNQPQHF. Filled out from reference TRBV7-9 and TRBJ1-5, the complete variable domain reads DTGVSQNPRHKITKRGQNVTFRCDPISEHNRLYWYRQTLGQGPEFLTYFQNEAQLEKSRLLSDRFSAERPKGSFSTLEIQRTEQGDSAMYLCASSQGNSNQPQHFGDGTRLSIL.

The chain employs TRBV20-1 and TRBJ1-2, with TRBD1 as a possible D gene (5 bases). The CDR3 runs to 11 residues. In germline, CDR1 is DFQATT, CDR2 SNEGSKA (reference sequence). Trimming cost V 3 bases and J 8 bases, with 10 bases left between them. In DNA form, the CDR3 reads TGCAGTGCTAGTCCCAGGGAAGGCTACACCTTC. This encodes CSASPREGYTF.

The chain employs TRBV11-2 and TRBJ1-2; 8 positions match TRBD1. This CDR3 comprises 19 residues. Germline-derived CDR1 and CDR2 are SGHAT and FQNNGV. Unmatched junction bases numbered 22, after V lost 5 bases and J lost 5 bases. The CDR3: CASSAWSGGGRVGSYGYTF. In nucleotides, the CDR3 is TGTGCCAGCAGCGCCTGGTCAGGGGGCGGACGGGTCGGGTCATATGGCTACACCTTC.

This chain connects TRBV12-2 to TRBJ2-2; the D call TRBD1 from the table was never checked on the DNA. TRBV12-2 is classified as a pseudogene. The CDR3 spans 21 residues. This CDR3 reads CASRPLLMQCPDSEFTGELFF. In nucleotides, the CDR3 is TGTGCAAGTCGCCCTCTTTTAATGCAATGTCCGGACAGCGAATTCACCGGGGAGCTGTTTTTT.

This clone was recorded many times. The chain is built from TRBV2 and TRBJ2-1; D is perhaps TRBD1 (5 bases). The CDR3 runs 13 residues. V lost 2 bases, J lost 6 bases, and 8 bases lay in between. The V gene's germline CDR1 is SNHLY and CDR2 FYNNEI. The CDR3 loop reads CASSEQGINEQFF. CDR3 DNA: TGTGCCAGCAGTGAACAGGGTATCAATGAGCAGTTCTTC.

The chain joins TRBV5-1 to TRBJ1-1; D is unresolved. The CDR3 spans 15 residues. Trimming pared 1 base from V and 3 bases from J, leaving 13 bases between. Germline values: CDR1 SGHRS, CDR2 YFSETQ. CDR3 loop: CASSLSPGTDTEAFF. The DNA for the CDR3 is TGCGCCAGCAGCTTGTCCCCAGGAACAGACACTGAAGCTTTCTTT.

The rearrangement joins TRBV5-4 to TRBJ1-2, with unresolved D. V lost 1 base to trimming and J lost 1 base, with 11 bases between them. The CDR3 has 15 residues. Germline CDR1 and CDR2: SGHNT and YYREEE (reference sequence). The DNA for the CDR3 is TGTGCCAGCAGCTTGCCGGGGAGTAGTAACTATGGCTACACCTTC. This codes for CASSLPGSSNYGYTF.

This chain links TRBV28 with TRBJ2-3; no firm D call. CDR3 size: 13 residues. Germline assignment: CDR1 MDHEN and CDR2 SYDVKM. Trimming pared 5 bases from V and 10 bases from J, leaving 16 bases between. CDR3 bases: TGTGCCAGCAGTACAGCTAGGCGGTCGGCGCAGTATTTT. It yields the protein CASSTARRSAQYF.

The chain uses TRBV25-1 and TRBJ1-4, with D uncertain. The germline gives CDR1 MGHDK, CDR2 SYGVNS. The V end was cut by 1 base, the J end by 8 bases, with 14 bases between. This CDR3 has 15 amino acids. CDR3 in amino acids: CASSESLGMAEKLFF. The CDR3 nucleotides read TGTGCCAGCAGTGAATCCCTCGGGATGGCCGAAAAACTGTTTTTT.

This sequence joins TRBV19 and TRBJ2-1; TRBD2 matches 9 bases. The CDR3 has 17 residues. The trim removed 6 bases at V and 7 bases at J, leaving 16 bases unmatched. The germline V gene encodes CDR1 LNHDA and CDR2 SQIVND (reference sequence). This chain's CDR3 is CASRQGRVAGVSNEQFF. Written as DNA, the CDR3 is TGTGCCAGTAGACAGGGAAGGGTAGCGGGAGTAAGTAATGAGCAGTTCTTC.

This clone appeared a few times. This rearrangement joins TRBV6-5 to TRBJ2-7, with a tentative D call TRBD2 (5 bases). Trimming took off 1 base at V and 4 bases at J, with 8 bases between the two ends. CDR1 and CDR2 from the germline V gene are MNHEY and SVGAGI. CDR3 length equals 13 residues. This CDR3 is CASSYWGEYEQYF. For the CDR3, the DNA is TGTGCCAGCAGTTACTGGGGAGAGTACGAGCAGTACTTC.

V gene TRBV7-8 combines with J gene TRBJ2-5, with D possibly TRBD2 on 5 matching bases. Matching the DNA end better, TRBJ2-7 makes the J call doubtful. Germline CDR1 SGHVS, CDR2 FQNEAQ. This CDR3 has 14 residues. In DNA form, the CDR3 reads TGTGCCAGCAGCCCGAGCGGAGTAGGCTACGAGCAGTACTTC. Translating it yields CASSPSGVGYEQYF.

The V call is TRBV19, the J call TRBJ2-3, with D perhaps TRBD2 (6 bases). Trimming removed 0 bases at V and 0 bases at J, with 7 bases between. The germline V gene encodes CDR1 LNHDA and CDR2 SQIVND (reference sequence). CDR3 length: 15 amino acids. CDR3 DNA: TGTGCCAGTAGTATAGACGGGACTAGCACAGATACGCAGTATTTT. Translation: CASSIDGTSTDTQYF.

The chain joins TRBV5-1 to TRBJ2-7, with D tentatively TRBD2 (6 bases). V was trimmed by 0 bases and J by 0 bases, leaving 10 bases between them. This CDR3 region has 15 residues. Germline values: CDR1 SGHRS, CDR2 YFSETQ. The CDR3 spells CASSLVRGSSYEQYF. CDR3 DNA: TGCGCCAGCAGCTTGGTTCGGGGGTCCTCCTACGAGCAGTACTTC.

The V call is TRBV9, the J call TRBJ1-4; no clear D gene. Germline values: CDR1 SGDLS, CDR2 YYNGEE. The CDR3 runs to 16 residues. V lost 0 bases, J lost 7 bases, and 16 bases lay in between. The CDR3 bases are TGTGCCAGCAGCGTAGAATCGGGTATCTTGGGTGAAAAACTGTTTTTT. It yields the protein CASSVESGILGEKLFF.

This clone was detected once. V usage is TRBV5-1 and J usage is TRBJ2-1; 7 bases fit TRBD2. The CDR3 contains 14 residues. In germline, CDR1 is SGHRS, CDR2 YFSETQ. The V segment lost 6 bases and the J segment 6 bases; nucleotides outside the gene matches: 9. The CDR3 nucleotides are TGCGCCAGCACCCGAGAGGGAGGGGTCAATGAGCAGTTCTTC. Protein sequence: CASTREGGVNEQFF.

The rearrangement joins TRBV28 to TRBJ2-7; D is possibly TRBD1 (5 bases). V lost 5 bases and J 4 bases, leaving 12 bases between the germline ends. This CDR3 has 13 residues. Germline loops: CDR1 MDHEN, CDR2 SYDVKM. The CDR3 here is CASSEAQGYEQYF. The CDR3 nucleotides read TGTGCCAGCAGTGAAGCGCAGGGATACGAGCAGTACTTC.

This chain connects TRBV21-1 to TRBJ2-1. TRBV21-1 is flagged as a pseudogene. This CDR3 comprises 16 residues. CDR3 DNA: TGTGCCAGCAGCAAGGGTAGGGCGGCGCGCGAGAATGAGCAGTTCTTC. This sequence encodes CASSKGRAARENEQFF.

The chain recombines TRBV19 with TRBJ2-2; perhaps TRBD1 as D (6 bases). The CDR3 is made up of 17 amino acids. The germline CDR1 and CDR2 sequences are LNHDA and SQIVND (reference sequence). Trimming removed 2 bases at V and 3 bases at J, with 16 bases between. The DNA for the CDR3 is TGTGCCAGTAGTATATCTCGAGGGACACCTTACACCGGGGAGCTGTTTTTT. Amino acids: CASSISRGTPYTGELFF.

The chain couples TRBV13 to TRBJ2-2; 9 bases align to TRBD2. After removal of 4 bases from V and 7 bases from J, the junction contained 7 bases not matched to a gene. Germline loops: CDR1 PRHDT, CDR2 FYEKMQ (reference sequence). The CDR3 covers 15 residues. The CDR3 nucleotides are TGTGCCAGCAGCTCCTTAGCGGGAGTCGGCGGGGAGCTGTTTTTT. Encoded protein: CASSSLAGVGGELFF.

V is TRBV5-1 and J is TRBJ2-5, with 7 nucleotides matching TRBD1. Germline loops: CDR1 SGHRS, CDR2 YFSETQ. J was trimmed by 0 bases and V by 3 bases; bases with no gene match: 2. The CDR3 spans 14 residues. CDR3 sequence (DNA): TGCGCCAGCAGCTCGACAGGGTACCAAGAGACCCAGTACTTC. It specifies CASSSTGYQETQYF. The variable domain in full, completed from reference TRBV5-1 and TRBJ2-5, reads KAGVTQTPRYLIKTRGQQVTLSCSPISGHRSVSWYQQTPGQGLQFLFEYFSETQRNKGNFPGRFSGRQFSNSRSEMNVSTLELGDSALYLCASSSTGYQETQYFGPGTRLLVL.

This clone was detected a few times. The chain recombines TRBV28 with TRBJ2-7; D not resolved. V lost 5 bases and J 3 bases, leaving 5 bases between the germline ends. Looked up from germline, CDR1 is MDHEN and CDR2 is SYDVKM. The CDR3 length is 11 residues. CDR3 region: CASSQVYEQYF. In DNA, the CDR3 is TGTGCCAGCAGTCAGGTCTACGAGCAGTACTTC.

This chain uses TRBV5-6 with TRBJ2-1, with D perhaps assigned TRBD1 or TRBD2 (5 bases each). V lost 1 base and J lost 13, with 9 bases in between. The CDR3 consists of 11 residues. Germline values: CDR1 SGHDT, CDR2 YYEEEE. The CDR3 sequence: CASSLLGTQFF. The CDR3 nucleotides read TGTGCCAGCAGCTTGCTGGGGACCCAGTTCTTC.

This chain connects TRBV2 to TRBJ2-3; unclear D gene. Germline V gene data show CDR1 as SNHLY and CDR2 as FYNNEI. Trimming removed 9 bases from V and 2 bases from J, with 15 bases in between. The CDR3 is 14 residues long. DNA of the CDR3: TGTGCCAGTCTCTTAGGCCTATTCACAGATACGCAGTATTTT. Translation: CASLLGLFTDTQYF.